The TCR beta chain under discussion was sequenced for a study of cytomegalovirus exposure and HLA in healthy donors. Across the whole study: The 120 validation repertoires matched the roughly 650 first-cohort repertoires in platform, a later analysis reported.

A remark on this clone: Its antigen is currently unknown.

The junction had 7 bases not matched to a gene; V was cut back by 2 bases and J by 8 bases. This CDR3 is 15 amino acids long. In germline, CDR1 is SGHDT, CDR2 YYEEEE. Profiling relied on immunoSEQ multiplex PCR, and the TCRdb table lists in-frame clones only, not all of them. The sample includes over 60,000 clones, roughly 95% of them seen just once. Findings and limits, study-wide: Reports indicated that the classifier achieved high specificity and sensitivity in diagnosing cytomegalovirus status. Over 150 TCR beta chains were listed as cytomegalovirus-associated.

The chain is built from TRBV5-6 and TRBJ2-1; the match to TRBD2 covers 10 bases. The clonotype comes from a young woman in good health and CMV-seropositive. The sample was PBMCs. The CDR3 region is CASSFQRLAGYEQFF. As DNA, the CDR3 is TGTGCCAGCAGCTTCCAACGACTAGCGGGTTATGAGCAGTTCTTC.